The rows below give T cell receptor beta chains drawn from one sample of a study of blood T cell repertoires in COVID-19. Repertoires were generated with immunoSEQ multiplex PCR, while TCRdb's copy carries only in-frame clones and drops some. The repertoire holds approximately 20,000 clones, with about 88% as singletons. The sample comprised peripheral blood. The receptor source for this set is a human donor with active COVID-19. The donor label of this sample is uncertain. The CDR3 runs from the conserved cysteine through the conserved F or W. The order of the fields is D gene, clone size, V gene, J gene, CDR3 DNA, CDR3 protein. D genes are given only for firm matches. Not all rows give a size; the values are once, few, many and, for expanded clones, a class.

>TRBD2|-|TRBV7-2|TRBJ2-2
TGTGCCAGCGAGACAGCGGGAGCCACCGGGGAGCTGTTTTTT
CASETAGATGELFF
>TRBD2|-|TRBV11-2|TRBJ2-4
TGTGCCAGCAGCTTAGGGGGGCTAGCGGGAGCGTCAAAAAACATTCAGTACTTC
CASSLGGLAGASKNIQYF
>-|few|TRBV5-5|TRBJ1-5
TGTGCCAGCAGTTACACAAATCAGCCCCAGCATTTT
CASSYTNQPQHF
>TRBD1|once|TRBV7-9|TRBJ1-5
TGTGCCAGCAGCACGACAGGGGACAGGGCCCAGCATTTT
CASSTTGDRAQHF
>-|-|TRBV7-2|TRBJ2-3
TGTGCCAGCAGCTTAAGAGCAGGTCTAGCGCGGGTCATGGATACGCAGTATTTT
CASSLRAGLARVMDTQYF
>TRBD1|-|TRBV28|TRBJ1-2
TGTGCCAGCACCGACAGGGGTTACTATGGCTACACCTTC
CASTDRGYYGYTF
>TRBD2|-|TRBV6-5|TRBJ2-5
TGTGCCAGCAGTTCCCTTGGACTAGCGGGAGGGGAGACCCAGTACTTC
CASSSLGLAGGETQYF
>-|-|TRBV19|TRBJ1-5
TGTGCCAGTAGTAGAAGCGGACGGAGCAATCAGCCCCAGCATTTT
CASSRSGRSNQPQHF
>-|once|TRBV6-5|TRBJ1-1
TGTGCCACCATAGGGACACCACGATGGGCTTTCTTT
CATIGTPRWAFF
>-|few|TRBV12-3/TRBV12-4|TRBJ2-7
TGTGCCAGCAGTCCCTCCCCTTACGAGCAGTACTTC
CASSPSPYEQYF